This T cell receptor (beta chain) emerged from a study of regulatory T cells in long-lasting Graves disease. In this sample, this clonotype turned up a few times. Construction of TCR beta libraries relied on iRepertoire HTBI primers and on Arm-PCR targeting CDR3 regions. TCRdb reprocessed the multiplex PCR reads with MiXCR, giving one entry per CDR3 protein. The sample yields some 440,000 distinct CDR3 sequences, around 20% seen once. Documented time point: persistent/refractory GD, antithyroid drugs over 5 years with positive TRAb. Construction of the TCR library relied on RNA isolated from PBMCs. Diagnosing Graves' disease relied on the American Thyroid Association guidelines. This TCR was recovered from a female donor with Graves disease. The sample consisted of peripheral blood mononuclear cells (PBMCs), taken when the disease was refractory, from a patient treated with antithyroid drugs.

CDR3: CASSYLNAGLQYEQYF. CDR3 nucleotides: TGTGCCAGCAGTTACTTGAATGCGGGACTTCAATACGAGCAGTACTTC. This chain uses TRBV6-5 with TRBJ2-7, with D tentatively TRBD2 (6 bases). The CDR3 consists of 16 residues. V was shortened by 1 base and J by 4 bases, with 17 bases between the two germline ends. Per germline, CDR1 MNHEY and CDR2 SVGAGI.